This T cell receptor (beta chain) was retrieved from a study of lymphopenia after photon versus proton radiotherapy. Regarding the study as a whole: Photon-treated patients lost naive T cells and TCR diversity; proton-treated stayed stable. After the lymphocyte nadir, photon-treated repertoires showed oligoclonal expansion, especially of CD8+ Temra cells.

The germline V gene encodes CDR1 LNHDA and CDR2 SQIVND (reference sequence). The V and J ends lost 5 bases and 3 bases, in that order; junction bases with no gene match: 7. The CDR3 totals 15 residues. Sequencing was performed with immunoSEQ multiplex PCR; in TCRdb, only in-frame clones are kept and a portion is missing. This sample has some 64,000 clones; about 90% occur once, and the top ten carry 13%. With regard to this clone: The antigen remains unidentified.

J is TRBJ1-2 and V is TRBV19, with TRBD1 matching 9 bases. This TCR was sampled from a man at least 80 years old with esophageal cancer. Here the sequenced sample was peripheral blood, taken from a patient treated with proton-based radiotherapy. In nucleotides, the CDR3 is TGTGCCAGTAGTGTACAGGGGGCGCGGGACTATGGCTACACCTTC. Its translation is CASSVQGARDYGYTF. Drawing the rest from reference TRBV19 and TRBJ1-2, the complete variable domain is DGGITQSPKYLFRKEGQNVTLSCEQNLNHDAMYWYRQDPGQGLRLIYYSQIVNDFQKGDIAEGYSVSREKKESFPLTVTSAQKNPTAFYLCASSVQGARDYGYTFGSGTRLTVV.